This T cell receptor beta chain was found in a study of molecular identifiers for immune sequencing clone quantification. Overall study context: Four portions were sequenced after RNA from roughly 20,000 or 100,000 naive CD8 cells was split five ways in replicates. General study points: Naive cells had under 1% of molecules in clones above 20 RNA copies, effectors over 99%.

This clonotype was recorded many times. Its antigen remains unknown. Making the bulk TCR libraries relied on previously described methods and listed TCR primers. MiXCR, run by TCRdb on the PCR reads, gives a single entry per CDR3 protein. This sample yields some 650,000 distinct CDR3 sequences, of which about 20% are seen a single time; roughly 0.85% belongs to the top ten. This clonotype was obtained from a human donor in good health. Some libraries in this study had Jurkat cell RNA spiked in. Sequenced input: naive CD8+ T cells from blood, with Jurkat cell RNA spiked in. Documented subset: FACS-sorted CD8+CD4-CCR7+CD45RA+ naive T cells.

As DNA, the CDR3 is TGTGCCAGTAGTATAGAGGGGGTCACAGATACGCAGTATTTT. It specifies CASSIEGVTDTQYF. V and J are TRBV19 and TRBJ2-3; D might be TRBD1 or TRBD2, each matching 5 bases. In germline, CDR1 is LNHDA, CDR2 SQIVND (reference sequence). CDR3 length: 14 residues. The V gene lost 0 bases and the J gene lost 2 bases, with 6 bases spanning the gap. Full variable domain (missing parts from reference TRBV19 and TRBJ2-3): DGGITQSPKYLFRKEGQNVTLSCEQNLNHDAMYWYRQDPGQGLRLIYYSQIVNDFQKGDIAEGYSVSREKKESFPLTVTSAQKNPTAFYLCASSIEGVTDTQYFGPGTRLTVL.